These 30 T cell receptor beta chains were sequenced from one sample in a study of chemoradiotherapy in HPV16-positive cancers (dated 2022 in TCRdb). Receptors were amplified or captured by the immunoSEQ multiplex PCR assay. The source is immuneACCESS, and TCRdb retained only in-frame sequences with V and J called. Part of the clones is not carried over; for the studies checked, unresolved V genes explain less than half of this, and the remainder is unexplained. The sample table lists 55,000 to 85,000 clones, about nine tenths of them with a count of one. The top ten constitute 4% to 5% of the sample. Sample: blood, taken from a patient who underwent chemoradiotherapy. These TCRs come from a human donor with HPV-associated anogenital cancer.

This clone has a handful of counts. V usage is TRBV7-3 and J usage is TRBJ2-7; D might be TRBD2 (6 bases). CDR1 and CDR2 from the germline V gene are SGHTA and FQGTGA. The CDR3 is 13 residues long. With 2 bases removed from V and 7 bases from J, the gap between germline ends came to 12 bases. The CDR3 sequence is CASSLDGGKEQYF. The CDR3 coding sequence is TGTGCCAGCAGCTTAGATGGGGGGAAAGAGCAGTACTTC.

The chain links TRBV19 to TRBJ2-1; 11 nucleotides align to TRBD1. Germline assignment: CDR1 LNHDA and CDR2 SQIVND (reference sequence). CDR3 length equals 16 residues. The ends lost 1 base at V and 9 bases at J; junction bases unmatched: 8. CDR3 DNA sequence: TGTGCCAGTAGTATAGGGGGACAGGGGGGTCGTGGTGAGCAGTTCTTC. This translates into CASSIGGQGGRGEQFF.

This chain links TRBV7-3 with TRBJ1-1, with D possibly being TRBD1 (5 bases). V was clipped by 4 bases and J by 4 bases, with 13 bases between them. CDR3 size: 14 residues. The V gene's germline CDR1 is SGHTA and CDR2 FQGTGA. CDR3 sequence reads: CASSSGLMGTEAFF. The DNA of the CDR3 is TGTGCCAGCAGCTCGGGACTTATGGGCACTGAAGCTTTCTTT.

The V and J genes are TRBV6-5 and TRBJ1-4; D not resolved. Trimming left V 3 bases short and J 1 base short, with 3 bases between. The CDR3 runs to 13 residues. In germline, CDR1 is MNHEY, CDR2 SVGAGI. In nucleotides, the CDR3 is TGTGCCAGCAGTTATTTAACTAATGAAAAACTGTTTTTT. Amino acids: CASSYLTNEKLFF.

The J gene is TRBJ2-7, the V gene TRBV28, with TRBD1 matching over 8 bases. The germline V gene encodes CDR1 MDHEN and CDR2 SYDVKM. The J segment lost 2 bases and the V segment lost 7 bases, leaving 13 bases of the junction unmatched. This CDR3 is built from 16 residues. CDR3 nucleotide sequence: TGTGCCAGCACCACAGAGGGGACAGGTACCCCCTACGAGCAGTACTTC. Protein: CASTTEGTGTPYEQYF.

This chain joins TRBV28 and TRBJ2-1; 7 bases match TRBD2. The V and J ends lost 3 bases and 9 bases, in that order; junction bases with no gene match: 11. Germline values: CDR1 MDHEN, CDR2 SYDVKM. This CDR3 comprises 15 residues. The CDR3 loop reads CASSLRRGWEGEQFF. The CDR3 coding sequence is TGTGCCAGCAGTTTGCGGCGGGGGTGGGAAGGTGAGCAGTTCTTC.

This chain links TRBV4-2 with TRBJ2-5; TRBD2 might be the D (8 bases). V dropped 8 bases and J dropped 2 bases, with 21 bases sitting between them. Per germline, CDR1 LGHNA and CDR2 YNFKEQ. The CDR3 sequence is 16 residues long. Here the CDR3 reads CASREGIGGHQETQYF. The CDR3 DNA reads TGTGCCAGCCGGGAGGGGATAGGGGGCCATCAAGAGACCCAGTACTTC.

The chain employs TRBV27 and TRBJ2-7, with D possibly being TRBD2 (6 bases). Germline CDR1 MNHEY, CDR2 SMNVEV (reference sequence). The CDR3 runs 15 residues. Between the trimmed V and J ends, which lost 2 bases and 3 bases, there was a span of 14 bases. CDR3 sequence (DNA): TGTGCCAGCAGTTTAGGCCAGGGAGGTTTCTACGAGCAGTACTTC. Its protein is CASSLGQGGFYEQYF.

J is TRBJ2-1 and V is TRBV9, with no clear D. V shed 0 bases and J shed 5 bases, with 15 bases lying between them. Germline V gives CDR1 SGDLS, CDR2 YYNGEE. The CDR3 loop spans 16 amino acids. In DNA, the CDR3 is TGTGCCAGCAGCGTAGGTCAGTGGCAGTCGAACAATGAGCAGTTCTTC. It is translated as CASSVGQWQSNNEQFF.

This clone showed up just a few times. This chain uses TRBV12-5 with TRBJ2-1; D gene unclear. V was clipped by 3 bases and J by 7 bases, with 4 bases between them. The CDR3 covers 11 residues. Germline V lookup: CDR1 LGHNT, CDR2 FRNRAP. CDR3 sequence (DNA): TGTGCTAGTGGTTTAGAAAATGAGCAGTTCTTC. It is translated as CASGLENEQFF.

This chain uses TRBV6-5 with TRBJ1-1, with D unresolved. Germline V lookup: CDR1 MNHEY, CDR2 SVGAGI. The length of the CDR3 is 13 residues. V was cut by 8 bases and J by 1 base, with 11 bases left in between. This CDR3 reads CASSQSTNTEAFF. The DNA of the CDR3 is TGTGCCAGCTCACAGAGTACGAACACTGAAGCTTTCTTT.

The chain joins TRBV14 to TRBJ1-2, with 9 bases identical to TRBD1. This CDR3 is built from 16 residues. V shed 4 bases and J 0 bases; nucleotides not matched to a gene: 6. Germline CDR1 reads SGHDN; CDR2 reads FVKESK. For the CDR3, the DNA is TGTGCCAGCAGCCGCGGACAGGGGACTTCTAACTATGGCTACACCTTC. Protein: CASSRGQGTSNYGYTF. Variable domain in full (rest from reference TRBV14 and TRBJ1-2): EAGVTQFPSHSVIEKGQTVTLRCDPISGHDNLYWYRRVMGKEIKFLLHFVKESKQDESGMPNNRFLAERTGGTYSTLKVQPAELEDSGVYFCASSRGQGTSNYGYTFGSGTRLTVV.

The gene calls are TRBV11-2 and TRBJ1-1; 9 nucleotides agree with TRBD1. Germline assignment: CDR1 SGHAT and CDR2 FQNNGV. Trimming cost V 4 bases and J 4 bases; bases outside gene matches: 4. The CDR3 runs 14 residues. This CDR3 is CASSSTGGFTEAFF. The DNA of the CDR3 is TGTGCCAGCAGCTCCACAGGGGGCTTCACTGAAGCTTTCTTT.

With respect to this clone: Distinct nucleotide sequences in the sample also encode this CDR3. The gene calls are TRBV28 and TRBJ2-7, with D tentatively TRBD1 (7 bases). The CDR3 spans 17 residues. V dropped 10 bases and J dropped 1 base, with 26 bases sitting between them. Germline CDR1 MDHEN, CDR2 SYDVKM. CDR3 DNA sequence: TGTGCCACCCACGGGCCTTACACCCAGGGGGGATCCTACGAGCAGTACTTC. Protein: CATHGPYTQGGSYEQYF. The whole variable domain, filled in from reference TRBV28 and TRBJ2-7, reads DVKVTQSSRYLVKRTGEKVFLECVQDMDHENMFWYRQDPGLGLRLIYFSYDVKMKEKGDIPEGYSVSREKKERFSLILESASTNQTSMYLCATHGPYTQGGSYEQYFGPGTRLTVT.

The chain employs TRBV10-3 and TRBJ1-5; 7 bases map to TRBD1. CDR1 and CDR2 (germline): ENHRY, SYGVKD. V gave up 4 bases and J gave up 5 bases; unmatched junction bases: 2. The CDR3 length is 13 residues. CDR3 nucleotide sequence: TGTGCCATCAGTGGGCAGGGGGATCAGCCCCAGCATTTT. Translated: CAISGQGDQPQHF.

The J gene is TRBJ1-2, the V gene TRBV6-5; 7 bases align to TRBD1. This CDR3 spans 12 amino acids. With V trimmed by 5 bases and J by 9 bases, 6 bases remained unmatched. Looked up from germline, CDR1 is MNHEY and CDR2 is SVGAGI. CDR3 coding DNA: TGTGCCAGCAGTCGGACAGGAGGGAGCTACACCTTC. Translated: CASSRTGGSYTF.

In DNA, the CDR3 is TGTGCCAGCAGACGGGACAGTTTTGTAGATACGCAGTATTTT. It is translated as CASRRDSFVDTQYF. The rearrangement joins TRBV6-4 to TRBJ2-3, with 7 bases matching TRBD1. Per germline, CDR1 MRHNA and CDR2 SNTAGT. This CDR3 comprises 14 residues. The J segment lost 5 bases and the V segment lost 6 bases, leaving 8 bases of the junction unmatched.

This CDR3 reads CASSGQGARTAKNIQYF. CDR3 nucleotides: TGTGCCAGCAGTGGACAGGGGGCGCGGACGGCCAAAAACATTCAGTACTTC. J is TRBJ2-4 and V is TRBV2, with 10 bases fitting TRBD1. With V trimmed by 4 bases and J by 1 base, 7 bases remained unmatched. From germline, CDR1 is SNHLY and CDR2 FYNNEI. CDR3 length: 17 residues. The whole variable domain, filled in from reference TRBV2 and TRBJ2-4, reads EPEVTQTPSHQVTQMGQEVILRCVPISNHLYFYWYRQILGQKVEFLVSFYNNEISEKSEIFDDQFSVERPDGSNFTLKIRSTKLEDSAMYFCASSGQGARTAKNIQYFGAGTRLSVL.

This rearrangement joins TRBV4-1 to TRBJ2-7; 9 nucleotides agree with TRBD1. The trim removed 4 bases at V and 6 bases at J, leaving 7 bases unmatched. Germline-derived CDR1 and CDR2 are MGHRA and YSYEKL. The CDR3 contains 14 residues. The CDR3 sequence: CASSRRTGEPEQYF. The CDR3 nucleotides are TGCGCCAGCAGCCGCCGGACAGGGGAGCCCGAGCAGTACTTC.

The genes are TRBV6-6 and TRBJ2-3; no firm D call. Germline V gives CDR1 MNHNY, CDR2 SVGAGI (reference sequence). The CDR3 has 13 residues. With 6 bases removed from V and 7 bases from J, the gap between germline ends came to 14 bases. The CDR3 region is CASSPGRLNTQYF. CDR3 in DNA: TGTGCCAGCAGCCCCGGTCGTCTGAATACGCAGTATTTT.

As to this clone: At one end, the junction sequence differs from germline, possibly due to a read error. The chain has TRBV13 and TRBJ2-7; perhaps TRBD2 as D (6 bases). This CDR3 region has 12 residues. Germline CDR1 reads PRHDT; CDR2 reads FYEKMQ (reference sequence). The CDR3 reads CASSLGRGTQNF. The CDR3 DNA sequence: TGTGCCAGCAGCTTAGGCCGGGGGACTCAAAACTTC. The full variable domain, completed using reference TRBV13 and TRBJ2-7, is AAGVIQSPRHLIKEKRETATLKCYPIPRHDTVYWYQQGPGQDPQFLISFYEKMQSDKGSIPDRFSAQQFSDYHSELNMSSLELGDSALYFCASSLGRGTQNFGPGTRLTVT.

The chain combines TRBV19 with TRBJ1-3; 7 bases map to TRBD1. There are 14 residues in the CDR3. V lost 5 bases to trimming and J lost 1 base; unmatched junction nucleotides: 2. Germline CDR1 LNHDA, CDR2 SQIVND (reference sequence). The CDR3 nucleotides are TGTGCCAGTAGTGCGACAGGGTCTGGAAACACCATATATTTT. Amino acids: CASSATGSGNTIYF.

V is TRBV14 and J is TRBJ2-2; 8 positions agree with TRBD1. This CDR3 contains 14 residues. Germline CDR1 reads SGHDN; CDR2 reads FVKESK. Germline trimming cut 0 bases from V and 7 bases from J; bases unmatched to any gene: 1. CDR3 residues: CASSQDRGLGELFF. The CDR3 bases are TGTGCCAGCAGCCAAGACAGGGGGCTCGGGGAGCTGTTTTTT.

The CDR3 protein is CASNEGGLLPYEQYF. As DNA, the CDR3 is TGTGCCAGCAACGAGGGGGGACTACTCCCCTACGAGCAGTACTTC. The rearrangement links TRBV7-2 to TRBJ2-7, with D maybe TRBD2 (7 bases). V shed 7 bases and J shed 2 bases, with 18 bases lying between them. Germline-derived CDR1 and CDR2 are SGHTA and FQGNSA. The CDR3 has 15 amino acids.

The chain has TRBV5-1 and TRBJ2-7; 10 bases map to TRBD1. Germline CDR1 and CDR2: SGHRS and YFSETQ. This CDR3 contains 16 residues. J was trimmed by 0 bases and V by 4 bases; bases with no gene match: 7. CDR3 residues: CASSPRGQGSSYEQYF. The CDR3 DNA reads as TGCGCCAGCAGCCCCCGGGGACAGGGGAGCTCCTACGAGCAGTACTTC.

This chain joins TRBV19 and TRBJ2-7, with D perhaps given as TRBD1 or TRBD2 (5 bases each). Trimming pared 3 bases from V and 0 bases from J, leaving 12 bases between. The CDR3 consists of 15 residues. Germline-derived CDR1 and CDR2 are LNHDA and SQIVND (reference sequence). The CDR3 here is CASSIFGASSYEQYF. The CDR3 nucleotides are TGTGCCAGTAGTATCTTCGGGGCTAGCTCCTACGAGCAGTACTTC.

The chain is built from TRBV7-6 and TRBJ2-3; 9 nucleotides agree with TRBD2. Germline V CDR1 and CDR2: SGHVS, FNYEAQ. There are 19 residues in the CDR3. Trimming took 5 bases from V and 1 from J; bases not matched to a gene: 16. This CDR3 reads CASSVGGGLAGDRTDTQYF. DNA of the CDR3: TGTGCCAGCAGCGTCGGGGGGGGTTTAGCGGGAGACCGCACAGATACGCAGTATTTT.

The rearrangement uses TRBV19 and TRBJ2-7; D perhaps matches TRBD2 (6 bases). This CDR3 has 13 amino acids. Germline lookup yields CDR1 LNHDA and CDR2 SQIVND (reference sequence). V lost 3 bases and J 5 bases, leaving 11 bases between the germline ends. CDR3 in DNA: TGTGCCAGTAGTATCTCTAGCGCGAACGAGCAGTACTTC. It is translated as CASSISSANEQYF.

This clone occurred a few times. The gene calls are TRBV4-1 and TRBJ2-1; weak D call: TRBD2 (6 bases). The CDR3 covers 16 residues. Germline lookup yields CDR1 MGHRA and CDR2 YSYEKL. V shed 1 base and J shed 7 bases, with 17 bases lying between them. CDR3 residues: CASSQAGDSSRNEQFF. As DNA, the CDR3 is TGCGCCAGCAGCCAAGCCGGGGACTCGTCACGAAATGAGCAGTTCTTC.

The V and J genes are TRBV11-3 and TRBJ2-5, with D unclear. This CDR3 contains 13 residues. Trimming removed 8 bases from V and 2 bases from J, with 12 bases in between. The germline V gene encodes CDR1 SGHNT and CDR2 YENEEA. The CDR3 protein is CASGRTSQETQYF. The DNA of the CDR3 is TGTGCCAGCGGAAGGACCAGTCAAGAGACCCAGTACTTC.